Listed below are T cell receptor beta chains from one sample, sequenced in a study of T-cell memory formation after mild COVID-19. TCRdb passed the 5' RACE reads through MiXCR, listing each CDR3 protein once. Here the sample spans 430,000 or so distinct CDR3 sequences, 25% being singletons. Source material: PBMCs or a T cell subset sorted from them (not recorded which). Every receptor here comes from an adult woman who had mild COVID-19 (a few samples of this study predate the infection). Cell type and time point are not known. Both conserved end residues are part of each CDR3. Each record gives: V gene, J gene, CDR3 protein.

TRBV5-1	TRBJ2-7	CASSLEAFANRYEQYF
TRBV20-1	TRBJ1-1	CSARDRPGTNTEAFF
TRBV3-1	TRBJ1-1	CASSARQGGYTEAFF
TRBV7-2	TRBJ1-5	CASSPEVNQPQHF
TRBV7-3	TRBJ2-2	CASSETNTGELFF
TRBV9	TRBJ2-7	CASSVEAGVSYEQYF
TRBV5-6	TRBJ2-7	CASSPGPNYEQYF
TRBV4-2	TRBJ2-1	CASSQYVAGAYNEQFF
TRBV7-2	TRBJ2-2	CASIRYRNTGELFF
TRBV7-9	TRBJ2-7	CASSLSFLGQGEDEQYF
TRBV18	TRBJ1-2	CASSPVDRGPSNYGYTF
TRBV14	TRBJ1-2	CASSQGWDTYGYTF
TRBV3-1	TRBJ2-1	CASRGAGDWDEQFF
TRBV20-1	TRBJ1-2	CSARELNYGYTF
TRBV9	TRBJ2-2	CASSDAGTGGPPVGELFF
TRBV6-1	TRBJ1-3	CASTVSGNTIYF
TRBV5-1	TRBJ1-1	CASSSIWADTEAFF